This TCR beta chain is drawn from a study of response to subunit inactivated influenza vaccine. The study's findings and limits: Authors suggested each seasonal flu vaccination may recruit only limited numbers of new T cells.

In its sample, this clonotype was seen a few times. The antigen is undetermined. TCRdb analysed the RT-PCR reads with MiXCR anew, one entry per CDR3 protein. The data contain roughly 650,000 distinct CDR3 sequences, less than 15% of them seen just once; the ten biggest clones take up around 7.6%. Sequencing was performed on PBMCs from blood, taken roughly 15 days before vaccination. The clonotype comes from a man aged 50 to 60 who received an inactivated influenza vaccine.

The CDR3 DNA is TGCAGCGTTGTGGGGTCGGGAGGGCTCTACGAGCAGTACTTC. Translated, it gives CSVVGSGGLYEQYF. The chain is built from TRBV29-1 and TRBJ2-7; the match to TRBD2 covers 8 bases. CDR1 and CDR2 (germline): SQVTM, ANQGSEA. Losses at the gene ends were 4 bases for V and 3 bases for J; bases not matched to a gene: 8. This CDR3 is 14 amino acids long.